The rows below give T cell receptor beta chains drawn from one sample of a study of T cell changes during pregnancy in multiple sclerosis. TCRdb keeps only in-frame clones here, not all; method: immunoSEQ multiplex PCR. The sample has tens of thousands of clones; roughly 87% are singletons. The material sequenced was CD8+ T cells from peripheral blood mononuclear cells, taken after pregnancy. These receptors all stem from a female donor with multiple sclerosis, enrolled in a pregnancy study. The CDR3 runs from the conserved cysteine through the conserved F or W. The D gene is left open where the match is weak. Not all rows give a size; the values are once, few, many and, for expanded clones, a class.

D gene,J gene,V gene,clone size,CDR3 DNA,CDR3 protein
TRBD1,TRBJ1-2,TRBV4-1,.,TGCGCCAGCAGCCACGTCGGACAGGGGGACTATGGCTACACCTTC,CASSHVGQGDYGYTF
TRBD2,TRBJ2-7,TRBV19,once,TGTGCCAGTAGTGCCAGGACTAGCGGGTACGAGCAGTACTTC,CASSARTSGYEQYF
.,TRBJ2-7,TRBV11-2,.,TGTGCCAGCAGCTTACTAGACGAGCAGTACTTC,CASSLLDEQYF
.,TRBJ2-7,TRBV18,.,TGTGCCAGCTCATCTGTAGCATACCCCTACGAGCAGTACTTC,CASSSVAYPYEQYF
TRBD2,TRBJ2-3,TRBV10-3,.,TGTGCCATCAGTGAGGAGGGACTACTAGTAGCGCAGTATTTT,CAISEEGLLVAQYF
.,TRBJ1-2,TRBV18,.,TGTGCCAGCTCACCACTCCGGGGGGCTCGGTATCCTGATGGCTACACCTTC,CASSPLRGARYPDGYTF
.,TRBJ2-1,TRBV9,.,TGTGCCAGCAGCGTCACCGGCAATGAGCAGTTCTTC,CASSVTGNEQFF
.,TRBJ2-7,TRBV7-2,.,TGTGCCAGCAGCCCCCGACTGTCCTACGAGCAGTACTTC,CASSPRLSYEQYF
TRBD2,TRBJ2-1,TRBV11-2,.,TGTGCCAGCAGCTCCGCTTTGGGGGGGAATGAGCAGTTCTTC,CASSSALGGNEQFF
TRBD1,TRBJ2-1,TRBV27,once,TGTGCCAGCAGTGGGGACAGGGTCTCCTACAATGAGCAGTTCTTC,CASSGDRVSYNEQFF
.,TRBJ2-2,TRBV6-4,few,TGTGCCAGCAGTGACCGGGCGGGCACGAACACCGGGGAGCTGTTTTTT,CASSDRAGTNTGELFF
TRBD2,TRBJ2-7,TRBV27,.,TGTGCCAGCAGTTTCTCTAGCGGGAGTCCCTACGAGCAGTACTTC,CASSFSSGSPYEQYF
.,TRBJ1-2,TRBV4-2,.,TGTGCCAGCAGCTTGTATCGCTTGGCTTTCTATGGCTACACCTTC,CASSLYRLAFYGYTF
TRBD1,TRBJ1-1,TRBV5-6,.,TGTGCCAGCAGGGTACAGGGGATGAACACTGAAGCTTTCTTT,CASRVQGMNTEAFF
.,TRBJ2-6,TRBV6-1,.,TGTGCCAGCAGTGAAGCCGGCTCTGGGGCCAACGTCCTGACTTTC,CASSEAGSGANVLTF
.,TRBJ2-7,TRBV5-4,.,TGTGCCAGCAGCGTGACAGGTACGGGCGAGCAGTACTTC,CASSVTGTGEQYF
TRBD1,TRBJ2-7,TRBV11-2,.,TGTGCCAGCAGCTTCGACAGGGGGGATTTCGAGCAGTACTTC,CASSFDRGDFEQYF
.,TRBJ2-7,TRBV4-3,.,TGCGCCAGCAGCCAAGATGAAAAAAGCTCCTACGAGCAGTACTTC,CASSQDEKSSYEQYF
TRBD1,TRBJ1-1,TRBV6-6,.,TGTGCCAGCAGCCAGGGGGTGAACACTGAAGCTTTCTTT,CASSQGVNTEAFF
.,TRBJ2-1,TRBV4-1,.,TGCGCCAGCAGCCATGGTCTAAATGAGCAGTTCTTC,CASSHGLNEQFF
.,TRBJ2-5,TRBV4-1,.,TGCGCCAGCAGCCCTCAAGCACGCGAGACCCAGTACTTC,CASSPQARETQYF
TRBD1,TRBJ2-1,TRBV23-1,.,TGCGCCAGCAGTCAATCGGACAGGGGGGACAATGAGCAGTTCTTC,CASSQSDRGDNEQFF
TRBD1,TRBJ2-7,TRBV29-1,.,TGCAGCGTTACCGGGACAGTGGACTCCTACGAGCAGTACTTC,CSVTGTVDSYEQYF
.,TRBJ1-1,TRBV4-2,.,TGTGCCAGCAGCCTACTCGAAGGGGAAAACACTGAAGCTTTCTTT,CASSLLEGENTEAFF
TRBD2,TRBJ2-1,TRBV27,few,TGTGCCAGCAGTCCGCACCCTCCGGGACTAGCGGACTACAATGAGCAGTTCTTC,CASSPHPPGLADYNEQFF
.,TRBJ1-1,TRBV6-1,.,TGTGCCAGCAGTGAAGCCTTCACAGGGATGAACACTGAAGCTTTCTTT,CASSEAFTGMNTEAFF
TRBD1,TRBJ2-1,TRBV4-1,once,TGCGCCAGCAGCCGCCCCGGGACAGGGCCTTACAATGAGCAGTTCTTC,CASSRPGTGPYNEQFF
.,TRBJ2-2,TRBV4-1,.,TGCGCCGGGGGGGCCCCTCAAAACACCGGGGAGCTGTTTTTT,CAGGAPQNTGELFF
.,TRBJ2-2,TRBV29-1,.,TGCAGCGTTGAACCGGGACACACAACCGGGGAGCTGTTTTTT,CSVEPGHTTGELFF
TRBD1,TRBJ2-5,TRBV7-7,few,TGTGCCAGCAGCTTATACGGGACAGGGGAGGAGACCCAGTACTTC,CASSLYGTGEETQYF
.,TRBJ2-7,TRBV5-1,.,TGCGCCAGCAGCCTCCCCCACGAGCAGTACTTC,CASSLPHEQYF
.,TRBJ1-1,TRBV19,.,TGTGCCAGTAGTGCTAAACAGGGAATGAACACTGAAGCTTTCTTT,CASSAKQGMNTEAFF
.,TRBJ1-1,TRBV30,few,TGTGCCTGGAGTGAACCCCCACTAACAGGGAACACTGAAGCTTTCTTT,CAWSEPPLTGNTEAFF
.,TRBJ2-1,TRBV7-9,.,TGTGCCTCCGGGGGGCTTAGCTCCTACAATGAGCAGTTCTTC,CASGGLSSYNEQFF
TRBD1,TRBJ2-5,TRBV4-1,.,TGCGCCAGCAGCCCCCCGACAGGGCTATACCAAGAGACCCAGTACTTC,CASSPPTGLYQETQYF
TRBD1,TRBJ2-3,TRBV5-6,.,TGTGCCAGCAGCAGGCCCCAGGACAGGGGCACAGATACGCAGTATTTT,CASSRPQDRGTDTQYF
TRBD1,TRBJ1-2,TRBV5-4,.,TGTGCCAGCAGCTTCCGGACAGGGGGGAACTATGGCTACACCTTC,CASSFRTGGNYGYTF
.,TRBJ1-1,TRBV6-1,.,TGTGCCAGCAGTGACCCCCGGAACACTGAAGCTTTCTTT,CASSDPRNTEAFF
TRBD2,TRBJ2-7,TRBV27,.,TGTGCCAGCAGTTTATCGATGGGCGAGCGGGGGTCCTACGAGCAGTACTTC,CASSLSMGERGSYEQYF